The 3 T cell receptor beta chains below come from one sample, sequenced in a study of regulatory T cells in long-lasting Graves disease. Sample time point: persistent/refractory GD, antithyroid drugs over 5 years with positive TRAb. Making the TCR library involved RNA that had been extracted from PBMCs. Arm-PCR with iRepertoire HTBI primers amplified the CDR3 regions for these TCR beta libraries. TCRdb reprocessed the multiplex PCR reads via MiXCR and lists one record per CDR3 protein. The table records 350,000 to 450,000 distinct CDR3 sequences, roughly 20% of them present only once. This specimen consisted of peripheral blood mononuclear cells (PBMCs), obtained when the disease was refractory, from a patient treated with antithyroid drugs. These receptors all stem from a female donor with Graves disease.

This clonotype has just a few counts. J is TRBJ2-3 and V is TRBV28, with TRBD1 matching over 7 bases. Germline V gene lookup returns CDR1 MDHEN and CDR2 SYDVKM. Germline trimming cut 6 bases from V and 0 bases from J; bases unmatched to any gene: 6. There are 15 residues in the CDR3. CDR3 nucleotide sequence: TGTGCCAGCAGCCCGACAGGGAAGAGCACAGATACGCAGTATTTT. Amino acids: CASSPTGKSTDTQYF. The whole variable domain, filled in from reference TRBV28 and TRBJ2-3, reads DVKVTQSSRYLVKRTGEKVFLECVQDMDHENMFWYRQDPGLGLRLIYFSYDVKMKEKGDIPEGYSVSREKKERFSLILESASTNQTSMYLCASSPTGKSTDTQYFGPGTRLTVL.

This clonotype was counted a few times. This rearrangement joins TRBV14 to TRBJ2-1; D possibly matches TRBD1 or TRBD2 (5 bases each). Germline assignment: CDR1 SGHDN and CDR2 FVKESK. The CDR3 spans 17 residues. Trimming took 1 base from V and 7 from J, leaving 20 bases between them. The CDR3 sequence is CASSQVGRGPAWNEQFF. CDR3 DNA: TGTGCCAGCAGCCAAGTCGGTCGGGGCCCTGCTTGGAATGAGCAGTTCTTC.

There are many counts of this clonotype. The V call is TRBV2, the J call TRBJ2-7, with D possibly TRBD1 on 5 matching bases. The V gene lost 7 bases and the J gene lost 0 bases, with 13 bases spanning the gap. The CDR3 loop spans 14 amino acids. Germline V gene data show CDR1 as SNHLY and CDR2 as FYNNEI. CDR3 DNA sequence: TGTGCCAGCACTTACGACAGTAGCTCCTACGAGCAGTACTTC. This encodes CASTYDSSSYEQYF.